This TCR beta chain is drawn from a study of T cell responses to AZD1222 COVID-19 vaccine. About the study: Second-dose groups at about 4 or about 12 weeks were pooled.

Study-wide results and caveats: Epitopes outside B.1.351 and B.1.1.7 mutated regions reportedly drew nearly half of spike TCRs. All repertoire sampling was performed exclusively after the peak T cell response. Spike-wide vaccine-associated CD4 TCRs dominated at 160-218 and 743-854.

To note about this clone: Its target is not known.

V was clipped by 6 bases and J by 10 bases, with 15 bases between them. Germline values: CDR1 MNHEY, CDR2 SVGAGI. This CDR3 is built from 12 residues. Measured with immunoSEQ multiplex PCR; TCRdb has only the in-frame clones, and not every one. The data contain around 110,000 clones, 87% of them singletons. The sample here was peripheral blood, taken on day 0 of AZD1222 vaccination. V is TRBV6-5 and J is TRBJ1-1; D uncertain. The receptor's source is an adult in good health. Here the CDR3 reads CASSSAGYGAFF. In DNA form, the CDR3 reads TGTGCCAGCAGCTCGGCGGGATATGGAGCTTTCTTT.